This passage covers 6 T cell receptor beta chains from one sample sequenced in a study of cytomegalovirus exposure and HLA in healthy donors (dated by TCRdb to 2016 to 2017). Library preparation was by the immunoSEQ multiplex PCR assay. A mixture of 60 forward primers for TCR Vbeta segments and 13 reverse primers for TCR Jbeta segments was used in the multiplex PCR. TCRdb retrieved this table from immuneACCESS and kept in-frame rearrangements only. Not all clones are present; in checked studies, unresolved V genes account for under half, and no reason is known for the remainder. The sample table lists roughly 100,000 clones, approximately 64% of them with a count of one. The top ten clones comprise 20% to 25% of the sample. The sequenced sample consisted of PBMCs. The receptors here all came from a woman in her 50s in good health and CMV-seropositive.

This clone has more than one count but fewer than ten. The chain carries TRBV29-1 and TRBJ2-5, with TRBD1 matching over 7 bases. The CDR3 sequence is 10 residues long. Trimming took 6 bases from V and 13 from J; bases not matched to a gene: 8. Germline loops: CDR1 SQVTM, CDR2 ANQGSEA. The CDR3 loop is CSVMTGFPYF. In DNA, the CDR3 is TGCAGCGTCATGACAGGGTTTCCGTACTTC.

V and J are TRBV4-3 and TRBJ1-5; TRBD1 aligns across 7 bases. CDR1 is LGHNA and CDR2 is YSLEER in the germline V gene. The junction had 5 bases not matched to a gene; V was cut back by 0 bases and J by 6 bases. This CDR3 has 15 amino acids. Written as DNA, the CDR3 is TGCGCCAGCAGCCAAGATCGGGGGACAGTTCAGCCCCAGCATTTT. Protein product: CASSQDRGTVQPQHF.

This clone was counted between two and nine times. The V gene is TRBV25-1, the J gene TRBJ1-6; weak D call: TRBD1 (5 bases). The V gene lost 8 bases and the J gene lost 6 bases, with 20 bases spanning the gap. Germline CDR1 reads MGHDK; CDR2 reads SYGVNS. The CDR3 is made up of 16 amino acids. This chain's CDR3 is CASSARGGVGNSPLHF. In DNA, the CDR3 is TGTGCCAGCTCAGCGCGGGGGGGGGTCGGTAATTCACCCCTCCACTTT.

This clone was counted only a few times. The CDR3 DNA reads as TGTGCCAGCAGCTTAGCCCTAGCTGGCACAGATACGCAGTATTTT. This gives the protein CASSLALAGTDTQYF. The chain couples TRBV11-2 to TRBJ2-3; possible D gene TRBD2, 5 bases. V lost 1 base to trimming and J lost 1 base, with 9 bases between them. The germline CDR1 and CDR2 sequences are SGHAT and FQNNGV. The CDR3 is 15 amino acids.

The chain recombines TRBV19 with TRBJ1-2, with 9 bases lining up with TRBD1. Trimming removed 5 bases from V and 0 bases from J; junction bases left unmatched: 4. Germline CDR1 and CDR2: LNHDA and SQIVND (reference sequence). CDR3 length: 15 residues. The CDR3, as DNA: TGTGCCAGTAGTCCCCGGACAGGGGCTAACTATGGCTACACCTTC. As protein: CASSPRTGANYGYTF. Full variable domain (remainder filled in from reference TRBV19 and TRBJ1-2): DGGITQSPKYLFRKEGQNVTLSCEQNLNHDAMYWYRQDPGQGLRLIYYSQIVNDFQKGDIAEGYSVSREKKESFPLTVTSAQKNPTAFYLCASSPRTGANYGYTFGSGTRLTVV.

The chain is built from TRBV30 and TRBJ1-2; 10 nucleotides align to TRBD1. V lost 5 bases to trimming and J lost 3 bases; unmatched junction nucleotides: 6. CDR1 GTSNPN and CDR2 SVGIG come from the germline V gene (reference sequence). The CDR3 runs 14 residues. CDR3: CAWRGGQGDYGYTF. CDR3 DNA: TGTGCCTGGCGGGGAGGACAGGGGGACTATGGCTACACCTTC.